Sequencing of this T cell receptor (beta chain) was carried out in a study of brain T cells in children with intractable seizures. Germline assignment: CDR1 SEHNR and CDR2 FQNEAQ (reference sequence). The CDR3 sequence is 17 residues long. V was pared by 4 bases and J by 7 bases, with 23 bases between. As to time point: blood from clinic visit 5 months post-surgery; TSC patient then seizure free. At least one anti-epileptic drug was given before surgery. Only in-frame clones appear in the TCRdb table, and some are missing; sequencing was by immunoSEQ multiplex PCR. The table includes a few hundred thousand clones, more than 85% detected once.

This sequence originates from a boy in the first two years of life with tuberous sclerosis and intractable seizures. The chain is built from TRBV7-9 and TRBJ2-1; D is possibly TRBD2 (5 bases). The sequences come from peripheral blood, collected roughly 5 months after surgery. CDR3 nucleotide sequence: TGTGCCAGCAGCTCCTTTGGGCAGTCCACCCCGGGGAATGAGCAGTTCTTC. Its translation: CASSSFGQSTPGNEQFF.